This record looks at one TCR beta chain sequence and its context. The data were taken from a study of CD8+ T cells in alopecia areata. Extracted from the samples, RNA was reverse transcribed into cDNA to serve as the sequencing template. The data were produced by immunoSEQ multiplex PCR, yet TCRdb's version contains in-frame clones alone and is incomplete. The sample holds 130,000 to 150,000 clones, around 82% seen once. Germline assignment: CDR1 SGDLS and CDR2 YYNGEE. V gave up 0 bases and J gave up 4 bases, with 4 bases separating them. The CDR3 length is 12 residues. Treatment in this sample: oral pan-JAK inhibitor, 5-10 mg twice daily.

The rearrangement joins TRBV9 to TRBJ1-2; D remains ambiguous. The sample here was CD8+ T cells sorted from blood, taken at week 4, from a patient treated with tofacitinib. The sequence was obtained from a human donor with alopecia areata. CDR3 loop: CASSVGFYGYTF. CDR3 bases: TGTGCCAGCAGCGTAGGGTTCTATGGCTACACCTTC.